A single sample gave rise to the 3 T cell receptor beta chains below, sequenced in a study of cytomegalovirus exposure and HLA in healthy donors. The assay was immunoSEQ multiplex PCR, and TCRdb's table has in-frame clones only and misses some. The table has some 130,000 clones, over 90% seen once; the top ten hold 1.8%. The source material was PBMCs. The receptor set was obtained from a man between 18 and 29 years old in good health and CMV-seropositive.

The V gene is TRBV6-5, the J gene TRBJ1-3, with D possibly matching TRBD1 (5 bases). The CDR3 is 15 residues long. From germline, CDR1 is MNHEY and CDR2 SVGAGI. Deletions cut 0 bases from V and 10 bases from J, with 16 bases between. The CDR3 sequence is CASSYSHRSYETIYF. CDR3 coding DNA: TGTGCCAGCAGTTACTCCCACAGGTCATATGAGACCATATATTTT.

This clone has only a few counts. The chain combines TRBV4-2 with TRBJ2-1, with D possibly being TRBD2 (5 bases). Per germline, CDR1 LGHNA and CDR2 YNFKEQ. This CDR3 comprises 14 residues. Trimming cost V 1 base and J 8 bases, with 12 bases left between them. In nucleotides, the CDR3 is TGTGCCAGCAGCCAAGTGGGTCGGGATGATGAGCAGTTCTTC. Its protein product is CASSQVGRDDEQFF.

This sequence joins TRBV11-3 and TRBJ2-7; a weak D match, TRBD1 (5 bases). CDR3 length equals 14 residues. The germline V and J ends were trimmed by 3 bases and 3 bases, with 12 bases remaining between them. Per the germline V gene, CDR1 is SGHNT and CDR2 is YENEEA. The CDR3 nucleotides read TGTGCCAGCAGCTTGGGTGGGGCAGGCTACGAGCAGTACTTC. Translated: CASSLGGAGYEQYF. The variable domain in full, completed from reference TRBV11-3 and TRBJ2-7, reads EAGVVQSPRYKIIEKKQPVAFWCNPISGHNTLYWYLQNLGQGPELLIRYENEEAVDDSQLPKDRFSAERLKGVDSTLKIQPAELGDSAVYLCASSLGGAGYEQYFGPGTRLTVT.